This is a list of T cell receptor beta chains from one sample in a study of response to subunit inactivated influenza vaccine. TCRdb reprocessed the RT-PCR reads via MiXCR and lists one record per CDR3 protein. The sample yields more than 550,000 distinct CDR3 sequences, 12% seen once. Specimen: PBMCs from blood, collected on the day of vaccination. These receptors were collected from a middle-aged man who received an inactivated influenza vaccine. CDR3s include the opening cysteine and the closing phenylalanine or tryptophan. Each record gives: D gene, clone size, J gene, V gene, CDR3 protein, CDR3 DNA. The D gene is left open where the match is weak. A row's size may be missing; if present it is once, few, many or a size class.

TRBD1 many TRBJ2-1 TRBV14 CASSQGQGWYNEQFF TGTGCCAGCAGCCAAGGACAGGGGTGGTACAATGAGCAGTTCTTC
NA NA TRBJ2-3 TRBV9 CASSVGPMRDTQYF TGTGCCAGCAGCGTCGGACCGATGCGCGATACGCAGTATTTT
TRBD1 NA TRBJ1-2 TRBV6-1 CASTILFGTGAPNYGYTF TGTGCCAGCACCATTCTTTTTGGGACAGGGGCGCCTAACTATGGCTACACCTTC
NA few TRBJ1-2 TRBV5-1 CASSSNRQDGTYGYTF TGCGCCAGCAGCTCCAACAGACAGGACGGGACCTATGGCTACACCTTC
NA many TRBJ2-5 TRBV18 CASSPRRGQETQYF TGTGCCAGCTCACCACGGCGGGGACAAGAGACCCAGTACTTC
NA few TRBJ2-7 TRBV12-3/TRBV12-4 CASMGGWGLALSYEQYF TGTGCCAGCATGGGCGGATGGGGGCTAGCTCTCTCCTACGAGCAGTACTTC
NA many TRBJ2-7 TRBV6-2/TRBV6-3 CASLNPPREQYF TGTGCCAGCCTCAATCCTCCGCGCGAGCAGTACTTC
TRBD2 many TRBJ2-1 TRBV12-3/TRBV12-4 CASRYSGRRNEQFF TGTGCCAGCAGGTATAGCGGGAGGCGAAATGAGCAGTTCTTC
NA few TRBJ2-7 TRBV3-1 CASSQAPPTGTFPYEQYF TGTGCCAGCAGCCAAGCACCGCCGACAGGGACTTTCCCCTACGAGCAGTACTTC
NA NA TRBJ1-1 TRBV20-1 CSARERGMAFF TGCAGTGCTAGAGAAAGGGGGATGGCTTTCTTT
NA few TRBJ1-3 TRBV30 CAWTQVSGNTIYF TGTGCCTGGACCCAGGTCTCTGGAAACACCATATATTTT
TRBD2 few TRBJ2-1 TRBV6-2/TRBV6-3 CASRPGWTSGKLPNEQFF TGTGCCAGCAGACCGGGTTGGACTAGCGGGAAGCTACCCAATGAGCAGTTCTTC
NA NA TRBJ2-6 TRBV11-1 CASSLWDGSGANVLTF TGTGCCAGCAGCTTATGGGACGGCTCTGGGGCCAACGTCCTGACTTTC
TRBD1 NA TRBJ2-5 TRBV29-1 CSVGTGQGAGETQYF TGCAGCGTTGGAACGGGTCAGGGGGCTGGGGAGACCCAGTACTTC
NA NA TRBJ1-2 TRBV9 CASSVYQGGYTF TGTGCCAGCAGCGTATACCAGGGAGGCTACACCTTC
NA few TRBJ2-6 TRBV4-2 CASSQDRGAANSGANVLTF TGTGCCAGCAGCCAAGATCGCGGGGCAGCGAACTCTGGGGCCAACGTCCTGACTTTC